This T cell receptor (beta chain) was obtained from a study of molecular identifiers for immune sequencing clone quantification. Study-level information: The replicate experiment used RNA from approximately 22,000 or 94,000 naive CD8 cells. This RNA was split into five aliquots, and four of them were sequenced.

V lost 3 bases to trimming and J lost 5 bases, with 13 bases between them. This CDR3 is 14 amino acids long. Germline V gene data show CDR1 as LGHNA and CDR2 as YNFKEQ. There are many counts of this clonotype. Bulk TCR library preparation followed previously described methods with listed TCR primers. One entry per CDR3 protein results from TCRdb running MiXCR on the PCR reads. This sample carries about 54,000 distinct CDR3 sequences, 20% to 25% of them seen once, and the ten largest clones take over 1.5%. Source material for naive CD8 libraries was roughly 18,000 to 1,100,000 sorted cells, with 10%, 30% or 50% RNA. Sorting was used to obtain naive CD8 T cells (CD8+CD4-CCR7+CD45RA+).

This sequence originates from a human donor in good health. Some libraries in this study had Jurkat cell RNA spiked in. The chain combines TRBV4-2 with TRBJ1-1, with D uncertain. Source material: naive CD8+ T cells from blood, with Jurkat cell RNA spiked in. As to subset: FACS-sorted CD8+CD4-CCR7+CD45RA+ naive T cells. CDR3 region: CASSHSPGGTEAFF. CDR3 nucleotide sequence: TGTGCCAGCAGCCATTCCCCAGGAGGGACTGAAGCTTTCTTT.